These T cell receptor beta chains were read from a single sample in a study of blood T cells in healthy people across ages. TCRdb independently ran MiXCR on the 5' RACE reads; one entry per CDR3 protein. The profile shows approximately 1,700,000 distinct CDR3 sequences, approximately 40% of them singletons. The sequencing input was blood. These receptors all come from a human donor in good health. Each CDR3 is given with its conserved first and last residue. A D gene is named only where the DNA matches it firmly. Size tells how often a clone was seen (once, few, many) or the class of an expanded clone, and some rows leave it out.

d_gene: .; abundance: .; j_gene: TRBJ1-1; v_gene: TRBV20-1; CDR3aa: CSASSRANTEAFF; CDR3nt: TGCAGTGCTAGTTCCAGGGCGAACACTGAAGCTTTCTTT
d_gene: .; abundance: .; j_gene: TRBJ1-5; v_gene: TRBV19; CDR3aa: CASSGDPWRAYSNQPQHF; CDR3nt: TGTGCCAGTAGCGGGGACCCATGGAGAGCCTATAGCAATCAGCCCCAGCATTTT
d_gene: TRBD1; abundance: .; j_gene: TRBJ1-4; v_gene: TRBV20-1; CDR3aa: CSARGGDRANPRPSEKLFF; CDR3nt: TGCAGTGCTAGAGGGGGGGACAGGGCGAATCCCCGTCCCTCCGAAAAACTGTTTTTT
d_gene: .; abundance: few; j_gene: TRBJ2-5; v_gene: TRBV5-1; CDR3aa: CAGSLVRETQYF; CDR3nt: TGCGCCGGCAGCTTAGTTAGGGAGACCCAGTACTTC
d_gene: .; abundance: few; j_gene: TRBJ1-2; v_gene: TRBV6-5; CDR3aa: CASSYSGGRSNYGYTF; CDR3nt: TGTGCCAGCAGTTACTCGGGGGGTAGGTCCAACTATGGCTACACCTTC
d_gene: .; abundance: .; j_gene: TRBJ1-2; v_gene: TRBV15; CDR3aa: CATSQRGLANYGYTF; CDR3nt: TGTGCCACCAGCCAACGGGGATTGGCCAACTATGGCTACACCTTC
d_gene: TRBD2; abundance: few; j_gene: TRBJ2-3; v_gene: TRBV6-1; CDR3aa: CASSPNLFSGVTDTQYF; CDR3nt: TGTGCCAGCAGTCCTAACTTATTTAGCGGGGTCACAGATACGCAGTATTTT
d_gene: .; abundance: .; j_gene: TRBJ1-5; v_gene: TRBV7-2; CDR3aa: CASSSRAQNQPQHF; CDR3nt: TGTGCCAGCAGCAGCCGGGCCCAAAATCAGCCCCAGCATTTT
d_gene: .; abundance: few; j_gene: TRBJ2-4; v_gene: TRBV20-1; CDR3aa: CSARRWTNGVKNIQYF; CDR3nt: TGCAGTGCTAGACGTTGGACAAATGGGGTCAAAAACATTCAGTACTTC
d_gene: .; abundance: .; j_gene: TRBJ2-2; v_gene: TRBV12-3/TRBV12-4; CDR3aa: CASSLSDPELFF; CDR3nt: TGTGCCAGCAGTTTATCCGACCCGGAGCTGTTTTTT